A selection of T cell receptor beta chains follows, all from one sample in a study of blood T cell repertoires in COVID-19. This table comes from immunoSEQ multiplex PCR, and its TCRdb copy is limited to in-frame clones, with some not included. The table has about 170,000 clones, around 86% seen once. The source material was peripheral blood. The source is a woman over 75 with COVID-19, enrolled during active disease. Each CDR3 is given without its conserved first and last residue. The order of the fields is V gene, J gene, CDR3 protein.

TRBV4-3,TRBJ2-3,ASSRQSGVSDTQY
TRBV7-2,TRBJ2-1,ASSLVPSGLIYNEQF
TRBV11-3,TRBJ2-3,ASSLGTSVDTQY
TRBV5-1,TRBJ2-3,ASSLETGGMTDTQY
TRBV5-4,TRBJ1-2,ASSPQGARGYT
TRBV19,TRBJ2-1,ASSPRTSRSYNEQF
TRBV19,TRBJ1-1,ASTLRRNTEAF
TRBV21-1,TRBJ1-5,ASSKEDRGMRPQH
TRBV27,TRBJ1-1,ATRTANTEAF
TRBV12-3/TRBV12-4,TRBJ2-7,ASTRGAEQY
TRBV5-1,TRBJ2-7,ASSKDRIYYEQY
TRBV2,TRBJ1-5,ASREQGTLSNQPQH
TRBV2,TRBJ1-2,ASSELGQGARGYT
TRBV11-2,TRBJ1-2,ASSSIQGYGYT
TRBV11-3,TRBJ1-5,ASSSRTGRDSNQPQH
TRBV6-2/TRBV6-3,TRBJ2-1,ASSYRLAGVNEQF
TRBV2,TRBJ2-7,ASSEDSLSYEQY
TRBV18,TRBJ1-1,ASSPPWRGGTEAF
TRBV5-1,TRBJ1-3,ASSRMGLGNTIY
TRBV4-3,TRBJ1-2,ASSQERQGIGYT
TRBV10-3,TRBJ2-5,AISESTGGQETQY
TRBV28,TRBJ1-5,ASNQGYNQPQH
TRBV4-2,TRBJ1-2,ASSQEVGSNYGYT
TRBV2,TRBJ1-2,ASSEGGRTVIYGYT
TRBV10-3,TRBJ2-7,AINPGVPYEQY
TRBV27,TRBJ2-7,ASSPGLAGGPRSSYEQY
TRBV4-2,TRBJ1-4,ASSQDLGRGEKLF
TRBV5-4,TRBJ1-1,ASSGVKGVGAEAF
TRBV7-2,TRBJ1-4,ASSLAQSYEKLF
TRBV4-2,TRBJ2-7,ASSQDWAGTYSYEQY
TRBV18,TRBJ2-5,ASSPPAETQY
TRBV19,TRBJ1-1,ARALEGDTEAF
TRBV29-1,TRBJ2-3,SAGRDRRLGKADTQY
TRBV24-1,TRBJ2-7,ATSDSSPLVGEQY
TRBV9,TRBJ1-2,ASSVDIRVNYGYT
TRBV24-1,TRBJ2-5,ATSDFGTGETQY
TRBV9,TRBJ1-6,ASSVEDRVAYNSPLH
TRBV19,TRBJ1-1,ASIGTDLNTEAF
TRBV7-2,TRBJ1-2,ASSLVEGSYGYT
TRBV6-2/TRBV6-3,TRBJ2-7,ASSRAIYEQY
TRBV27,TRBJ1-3,ASSPDRGPGNTIY
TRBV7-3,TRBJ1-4,ASSPGHLEKLF
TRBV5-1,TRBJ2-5,ASKGVEIGSEETQY